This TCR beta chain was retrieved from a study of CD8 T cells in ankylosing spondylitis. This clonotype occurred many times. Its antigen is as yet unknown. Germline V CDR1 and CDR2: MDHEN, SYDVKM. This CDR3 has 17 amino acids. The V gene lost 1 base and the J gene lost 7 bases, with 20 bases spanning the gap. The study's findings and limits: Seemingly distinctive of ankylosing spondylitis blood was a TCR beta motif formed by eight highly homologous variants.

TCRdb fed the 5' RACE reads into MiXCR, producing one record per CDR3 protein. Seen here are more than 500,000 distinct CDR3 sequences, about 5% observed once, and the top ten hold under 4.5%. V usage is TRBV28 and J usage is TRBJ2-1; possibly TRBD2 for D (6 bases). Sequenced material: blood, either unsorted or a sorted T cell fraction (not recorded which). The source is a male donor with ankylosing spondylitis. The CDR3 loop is CASSLLSKGLFRNEQFF. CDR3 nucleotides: TGTGCCAGCAGTTTATTATCTAAGGGACTGTTCAGGAATGAGCAGTTCTTC.